This T cell receptor (beta chain) was documented in a study of blood T cell repertoires in COVID-19. Study context: The United States, Italy and Spain supplied acute and convalescent COVID-19 samples. T cells, B-cell-depleted T cells, or PBMCs supplied cDNA or gDNA.

Participants' reported clinical history set cohort assignment. Per the authors' pipeline: Amplification from reference gene primers served as the basis for estimated nucleated cell counts. Sequencing was performed with immunoSEQ multiplex PCR; in TCRdb, only in-frame clones are kept and a portion is missing. V and J calls and clone size are copied from that table; D and trimming were computed from the DNA. The sample records 400,000 to 550,000 clones, nearly 90% being singletons. This clone came up a few times. This CDR3 comprises 14 residues. With 2 bases removed from V and 11 bases from J, the gap between germline ends came to 18 bases. Per germline, CDR1 MNHEY and CDR2 SMNVEV (reference sequence).

This TCR was sampled from a woman aged 18-30 years with acute COVID-19. This chain links TRBV27 with TRBJ1-1, with D perhaps TRBD1 (6 bases). Sequencing was carried out using PBMCs or T cells enriched from blood (not recorded which). CDR3 loop: CASSLRGSGRLAFF. The CDR3 bases are TGTGCCAGCAGTTTAAGGGGGTCAGGGAGATTGGCTTTCTTT.